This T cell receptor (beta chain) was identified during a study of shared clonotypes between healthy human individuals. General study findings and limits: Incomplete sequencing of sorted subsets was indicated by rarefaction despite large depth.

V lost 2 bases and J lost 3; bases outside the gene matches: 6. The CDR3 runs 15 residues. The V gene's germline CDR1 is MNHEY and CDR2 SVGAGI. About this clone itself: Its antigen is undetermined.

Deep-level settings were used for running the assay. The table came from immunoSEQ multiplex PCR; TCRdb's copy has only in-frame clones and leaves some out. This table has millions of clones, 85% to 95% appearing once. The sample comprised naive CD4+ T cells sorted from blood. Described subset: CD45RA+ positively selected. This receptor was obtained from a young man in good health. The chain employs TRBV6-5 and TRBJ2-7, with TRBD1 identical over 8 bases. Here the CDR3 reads CASSYAGTGVYEQYF. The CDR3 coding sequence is TGTGCCAGCAGTTACGCCGGGACAGGTGTCTACGAGCAGTACTTC.